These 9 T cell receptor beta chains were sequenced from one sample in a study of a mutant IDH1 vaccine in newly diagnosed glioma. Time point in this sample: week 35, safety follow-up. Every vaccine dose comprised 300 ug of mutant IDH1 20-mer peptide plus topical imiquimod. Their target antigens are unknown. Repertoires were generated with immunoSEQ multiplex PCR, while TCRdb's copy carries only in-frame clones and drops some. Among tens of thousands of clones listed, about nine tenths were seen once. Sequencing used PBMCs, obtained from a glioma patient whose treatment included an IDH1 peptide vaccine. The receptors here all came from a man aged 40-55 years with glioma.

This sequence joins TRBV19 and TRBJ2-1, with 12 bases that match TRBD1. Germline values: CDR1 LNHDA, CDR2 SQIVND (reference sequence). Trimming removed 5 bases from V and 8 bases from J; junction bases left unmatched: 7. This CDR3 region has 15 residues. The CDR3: CASSEGQGAFYEQFF. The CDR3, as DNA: TGTGCCAGTAGTGAGGGACAGGGGGCCTTCTATGAGCAGTTCTTC.

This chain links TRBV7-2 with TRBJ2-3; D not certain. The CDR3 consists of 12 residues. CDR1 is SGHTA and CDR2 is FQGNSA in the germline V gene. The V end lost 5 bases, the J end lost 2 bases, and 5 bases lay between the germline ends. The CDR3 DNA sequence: TGTGCCAGCAGCCCTACCACAGATACGCAGTATTTT. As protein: CASSPTTDTQYF. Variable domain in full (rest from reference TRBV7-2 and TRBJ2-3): GAGVSQSPSNKVTEKGKDVELRCDPISGHTALYWYRQSLGQGLEFLIYFQGNSAPDKSGLPSDRFSAERTGGSVSTLTIQRTQQEDSAVYLCASSPTTDTQYFGPGTRLTVL.

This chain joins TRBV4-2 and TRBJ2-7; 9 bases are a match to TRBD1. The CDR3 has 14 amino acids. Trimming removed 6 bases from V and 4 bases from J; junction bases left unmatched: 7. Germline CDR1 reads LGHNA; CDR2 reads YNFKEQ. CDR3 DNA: TGTGCCAGCAGACCGGACAGGGGTGTTTACGAGCAGTACTTC. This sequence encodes CASRPDRGVYEQYF.

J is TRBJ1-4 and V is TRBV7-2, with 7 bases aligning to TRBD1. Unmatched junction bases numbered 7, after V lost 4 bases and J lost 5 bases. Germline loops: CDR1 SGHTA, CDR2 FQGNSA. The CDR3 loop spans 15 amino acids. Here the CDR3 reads CASSSQGDHNEKLFF. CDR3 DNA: TGTGCCAGCAGCTCCCAGGGGGACCACAATGAAAAACTGTTTTTT.

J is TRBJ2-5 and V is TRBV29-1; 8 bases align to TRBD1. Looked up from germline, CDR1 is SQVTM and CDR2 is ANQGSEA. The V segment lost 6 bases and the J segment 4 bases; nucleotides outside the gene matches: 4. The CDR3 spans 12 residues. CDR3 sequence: CSVGTGPETQYF. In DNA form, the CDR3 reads TGCAGCGTCGGGACAGGACCAGAGACCCAGTACTTC.

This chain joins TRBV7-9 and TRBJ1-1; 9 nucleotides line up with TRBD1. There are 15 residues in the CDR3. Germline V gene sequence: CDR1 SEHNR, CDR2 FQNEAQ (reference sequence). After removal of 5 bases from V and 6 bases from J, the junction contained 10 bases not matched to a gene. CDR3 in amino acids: CASSPGQGVFAEAFF. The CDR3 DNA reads TGTGCCAGCAGCCCGGGACAGGGTGTTTTCGCTGAAGCTTTCTTT. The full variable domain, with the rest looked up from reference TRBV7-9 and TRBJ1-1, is DTGVSQNPRHKITKRGQNVTFRCDPISEHNRLYWYRQTLGQGPEFLTYFQNEAQLEKSRLLSDRFSAERPKGSFSTLEIQRTEQGDSAMYLCASSPGQGVFAEAFFGQGTRLTVV.

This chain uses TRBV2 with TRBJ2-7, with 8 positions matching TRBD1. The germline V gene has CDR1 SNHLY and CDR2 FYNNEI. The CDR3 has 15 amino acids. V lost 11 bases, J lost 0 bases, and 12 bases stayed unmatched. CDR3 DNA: TGTGCCTTCCGTCCAGGGGGCGGCAGCTCCTACGAGCAGTACTTC. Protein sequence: CAFRPGGGSSYEQYF.

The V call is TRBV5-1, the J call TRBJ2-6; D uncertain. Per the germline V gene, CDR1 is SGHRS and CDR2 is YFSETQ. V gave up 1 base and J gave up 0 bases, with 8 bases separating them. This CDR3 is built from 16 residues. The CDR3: CASSLSVSSGANVLTF. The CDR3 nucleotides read TGCGCCAGCAGCTTGTCGGTGAGCTCTGGGGCCAACGTCCTGACTTTC.

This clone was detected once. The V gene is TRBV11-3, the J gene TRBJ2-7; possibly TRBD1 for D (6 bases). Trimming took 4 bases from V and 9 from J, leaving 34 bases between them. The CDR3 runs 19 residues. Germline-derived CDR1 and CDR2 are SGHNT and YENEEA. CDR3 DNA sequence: TGTGCCAGCAGCTCTGGCGACAGGAAGATTGGGATGGGTAACGAGCGGCAGTACTTC. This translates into CASSSGDRKIGMGNERQYF.